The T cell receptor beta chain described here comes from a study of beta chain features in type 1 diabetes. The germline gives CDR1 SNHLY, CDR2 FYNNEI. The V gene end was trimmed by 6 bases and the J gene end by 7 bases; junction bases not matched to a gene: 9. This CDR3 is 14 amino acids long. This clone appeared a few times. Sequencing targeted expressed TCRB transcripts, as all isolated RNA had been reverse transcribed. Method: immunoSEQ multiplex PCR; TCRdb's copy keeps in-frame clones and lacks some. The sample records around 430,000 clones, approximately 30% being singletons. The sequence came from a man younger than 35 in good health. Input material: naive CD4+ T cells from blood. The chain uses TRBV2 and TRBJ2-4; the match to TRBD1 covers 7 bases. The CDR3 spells CASSATGLRNIQYF. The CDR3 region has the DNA TGTGCCAGCAGCGCGACAGGGCTCCGGAACATTCAGTACTTC.